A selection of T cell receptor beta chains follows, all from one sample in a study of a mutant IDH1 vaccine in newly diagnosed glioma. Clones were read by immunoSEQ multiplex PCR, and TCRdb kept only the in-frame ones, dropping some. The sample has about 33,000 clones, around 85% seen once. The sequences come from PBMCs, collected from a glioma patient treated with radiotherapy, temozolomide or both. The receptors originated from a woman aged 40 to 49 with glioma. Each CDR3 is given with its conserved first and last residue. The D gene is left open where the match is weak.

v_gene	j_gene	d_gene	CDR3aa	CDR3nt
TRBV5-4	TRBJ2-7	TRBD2	CASSPGLAGGAPREQYF	TGTGCCAGCAGCCCCGGACTAGCGGGAGGGGCGCCTCGGGAGCAGTACTTC
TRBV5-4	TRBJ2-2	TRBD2	CASSPLAGGGSGELFF	TGTGCCAGCAGCCCCCTAGCGGGAGGGGGTTCCGGGGAGCTGTTTTTT
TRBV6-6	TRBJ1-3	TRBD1	CASSPGTGVFGNTIYF	TGTGCCAGCAGCCCCGGGACAGGGGTTTTCGGAAACACCATATATTTT
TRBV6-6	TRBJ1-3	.	CASGDTGQRNTIYF	TGTGCCAGCGGTGATACAGGCCAGAGAAACACCATATATTTT
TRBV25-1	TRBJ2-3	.	CASSELGGATDTQYF	TGTGCCAGCAGTGAACTGGGGGGTGCCACAGATACGCAGTATTTT
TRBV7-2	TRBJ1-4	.	CASSLEGLNEKLFF	TGTGCCAGCAGCTTAGAGGGGCTTAATGAAAAACTGTTTTTT
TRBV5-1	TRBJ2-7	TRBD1	CASSLSTGEMYEQYF	TGCGCCAGCAGCTTATCCACAGGGGAAATGTACGAGCAGTACTTC
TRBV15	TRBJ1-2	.	CATSRDKGGYGYTF	TGTGCCACCAGCAGAGATAAGGGCGGGTATGGCTACACCTTC
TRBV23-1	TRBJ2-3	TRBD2	CASSQSLLGGGTDTQYF	TGCGCCAGCAGTCAATCCCTCCTCGGGGGGGGCACAGATACGCAGTATTTT
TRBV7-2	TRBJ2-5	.	CASSLSGYQETQYF	TGTGCCAGCAGCTTATCCGGGTACCAAGAGACCCAGTACTTC